This T cell receptor beta chain emerged from a study of shared clonotypes between healthy human individuals. Study background: Used for every donor were three CD4 naive, three CD4 memory, two CD8 naive and one CD8 memory plate.

The split of CD4+ cells yielded CD45RA+ naive and CD45RA-negative memory subsets. The CDR3 contains 15 residues. V was pared by 8 bases and J by 0 bases, with 15 bases between. Germline V gene data show CDR1 as MDHEN and CDR2 as SYDVKM. At a deep level, the assay was run. Investigators spread the genomic DNA of each subset evenly over several immunoSEQ plates. Using immunoSEQ multiplex PCR, the repertoire was profiled, and TCRdb retains in-frame clones only, with some absent. Of some 2.3 million clones listed, 93% were seen once; the top ten hold under 0.45%. Sample: naive CD4+ T cells from PBMCs. Sample subset: CD45RA+ positively selected. This chain links TRBV28 with TRBJ2-3, with D possibly being TRBD1 (7 bases). This TCR was recovered from a man between 18 and 29 years old in good health. Some clones in this sample may be carry-over from other donors' samples. This CDR3 is CASDPGDSSTDTQYF. As DNA, the CDR3 is TGTGCCAGCGACCCGGGGGACAGCAGCACAGATACGCAGTATTTT.